The 6 T cell receptor beta chains presented below share a single source sample, sequenced in a study of blood T cells in healthy people across ages. It was with a sample-barcoded 5' primer and a J-beta primer mix that a second PCR of about 7 to 12 cycles was run. TCRdb ran MiXCR on the 5' RACE reads and lists one entry per CDR3 protein. This table has about 900,000 distinct CDR3 sequences, around 48% appearing once. The source material was blood. These receptors originate from a man younger than 40 in good health.

The chain employs TRBV7-9 and TRBJ1-4; a weak D match, TRBD1 (5 bases). Germline CDR1 reads SEHNR; CDR2 reads FQNEAQ (reference sequence). V lost 5 bases, J lost 1 base, and 11 bases lay in between. This CDR3 spans 15 amino acids. The CDR3 loop is CASSQHGGTNEKLFF. The CDR3 region has the DNA TGTGCCAGCAGCCAACATGGGGGAACTAATGAAAAACTGTTTTTT.

There are a few counts of this clonotype. The rearrangement links TRBV25-1 to TRBJ2-5; tentative D call: TRBD1 (5 bases). There are 14 residues in the CDR3. V lost 1 base, J lost 3 bases, and 9 bases lay in between. The germline V gene encodes CDR1 MGHDK and CDR2 SYGVNS. In DNA form, the CDR3 reads TGTGCCAGCAGTGAATCTGGCAGGGAAGAGACCCAGTACTTC. Encoded protein: CASSESGREETQYF.

V and J are TRBV6-6 and TRBJ2-1, with TRBD1 matching over 8 bases. With 2 bases clipped from V and 7 bases from J, the junction kept 7 bases outside the gene matches. This CDR3 is 15 amino acids long. The germline V gene encodes CDR1 MNHNY and CDR2 SVGAGI (reference sequence). CDR3 nucleotide sequence: TGTGCCAGCAGTTACCCCAGGGGGCCTTATAATGAGCAGTTCTTC. Translated, it gives CASSYPRGPYNEQFF.

This clonotype was seen only a few times. The genes are TRBV7-2 and TRBJ2-7; tentatively, D is TRBD2 (6 bases). The CDR3 runs 15 residues. Germline-derived CDR1 and CDR2 are SGHTA and FQGNSA. V was trimmed by 5 bases and J by 2 bases, leaving 16 bases between them. CDR3 nucleotides: TGTGCCAGCAGCGAGGGACTCGGGGAAGCCTACGAGCAGTACTTC. It translates to CASSEGLGEAYEQYF.

This clonotype was recorded many times. This chain links TRBV3-1 with TRBJ2-7, with D maybe TRBD2 (7 bases). This CDR3 is 13 amino acids long. Germline CDR1 reads LGHDT; CDR2 reads YNNKEL (reference sequence). V was cut by 2 bases and J by 6 bases, with 11 bases left in between. CDR3 coding DNA: TGTGCCAGCAGCCAATTGGGGGGGCGCGAGCAGTACTTC. Translated, it gives CASSQLGGREQYF.

This clonotype has a count of ten or more. The gene calls are TRBV7-2 and TRBJ2-1; no firm D call. V lost 0 bases and J lost 8, with 11 bases in between. CDR3 length: 14 residues. Per germline, CDR1 SGHTA and CDR2 FQGNSA. The CDR3 sequence is CASSLALLRDEQFF. DNA for the CDR3: TGTGCCAGCAGCTTAGCGCTCCTAAGGGATGAGCAGTTCTTC.